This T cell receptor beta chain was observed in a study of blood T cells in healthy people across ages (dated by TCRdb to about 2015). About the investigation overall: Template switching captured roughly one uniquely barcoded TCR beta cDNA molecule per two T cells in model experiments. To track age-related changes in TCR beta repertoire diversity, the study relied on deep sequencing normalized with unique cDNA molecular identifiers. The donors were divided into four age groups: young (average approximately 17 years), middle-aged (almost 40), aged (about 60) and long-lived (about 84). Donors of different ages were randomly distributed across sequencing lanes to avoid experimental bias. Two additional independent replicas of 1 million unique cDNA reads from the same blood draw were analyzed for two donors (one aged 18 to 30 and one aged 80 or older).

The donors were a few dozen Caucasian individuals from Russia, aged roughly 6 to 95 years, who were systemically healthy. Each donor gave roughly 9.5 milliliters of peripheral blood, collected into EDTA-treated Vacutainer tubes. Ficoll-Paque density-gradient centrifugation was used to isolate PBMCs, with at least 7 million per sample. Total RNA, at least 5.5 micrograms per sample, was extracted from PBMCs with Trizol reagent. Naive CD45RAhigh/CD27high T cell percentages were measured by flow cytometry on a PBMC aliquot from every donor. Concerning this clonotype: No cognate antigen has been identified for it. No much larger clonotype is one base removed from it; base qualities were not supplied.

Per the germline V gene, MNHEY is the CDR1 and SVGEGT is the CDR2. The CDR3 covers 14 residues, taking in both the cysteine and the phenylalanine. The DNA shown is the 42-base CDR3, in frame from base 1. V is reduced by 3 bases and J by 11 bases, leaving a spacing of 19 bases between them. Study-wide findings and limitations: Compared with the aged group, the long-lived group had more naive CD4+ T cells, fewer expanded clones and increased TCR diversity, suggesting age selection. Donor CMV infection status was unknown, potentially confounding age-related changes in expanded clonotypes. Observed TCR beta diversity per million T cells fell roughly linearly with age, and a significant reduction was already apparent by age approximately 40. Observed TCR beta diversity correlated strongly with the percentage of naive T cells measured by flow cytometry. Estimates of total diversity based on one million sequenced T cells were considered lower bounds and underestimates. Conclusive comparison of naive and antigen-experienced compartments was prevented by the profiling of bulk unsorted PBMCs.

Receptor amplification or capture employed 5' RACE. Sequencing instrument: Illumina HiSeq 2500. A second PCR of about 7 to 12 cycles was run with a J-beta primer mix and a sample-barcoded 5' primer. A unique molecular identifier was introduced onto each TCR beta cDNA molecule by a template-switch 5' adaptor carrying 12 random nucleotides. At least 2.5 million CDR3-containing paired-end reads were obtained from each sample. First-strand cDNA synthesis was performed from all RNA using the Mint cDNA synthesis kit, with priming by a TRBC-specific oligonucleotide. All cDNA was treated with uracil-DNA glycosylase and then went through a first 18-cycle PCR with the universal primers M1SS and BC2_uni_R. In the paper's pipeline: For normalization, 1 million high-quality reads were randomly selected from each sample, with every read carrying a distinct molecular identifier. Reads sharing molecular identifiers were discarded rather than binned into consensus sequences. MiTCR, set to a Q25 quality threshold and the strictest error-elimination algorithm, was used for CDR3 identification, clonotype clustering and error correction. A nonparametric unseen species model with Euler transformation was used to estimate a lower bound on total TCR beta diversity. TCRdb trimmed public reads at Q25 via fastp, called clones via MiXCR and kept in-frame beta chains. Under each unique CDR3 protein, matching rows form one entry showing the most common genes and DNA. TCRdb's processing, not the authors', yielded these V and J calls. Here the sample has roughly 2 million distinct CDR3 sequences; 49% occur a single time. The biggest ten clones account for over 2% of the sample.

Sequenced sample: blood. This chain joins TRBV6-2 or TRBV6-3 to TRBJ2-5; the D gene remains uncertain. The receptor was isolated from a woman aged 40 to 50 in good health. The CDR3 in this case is CASSYSGLLNEQYF. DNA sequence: TGTGCCAGCAGTTATAGTGGGCTGTTGAATGAGCAGTACTTC.